A selection of T cell receptor beta chains follows, all from one sample in a study of T cell responses to AZD1222 COVID-19 vaccine. The assay was immunoSEQ multiplex PCR, and TCRdb's table has in-frame clones only and misses some. The table records about 160,000 clones, around 93% of them present only once. The material sequenced was peripheral blood, taken 28 days after the second AZD1222 dose. Receptor source: an adult who received the AZD1222 COVID-19 vaccine. Each CDR3 is given with its conserved first and last residue. The D gene is left open where the match is weak. Size values are once, few and many counts, or a class for expanded clones, and some rows have none.

size,J,V,D,CDR3,DNA
.,TRBJ2-2,TRBV19,TRBD2,CASSIVGSGRLNTGELFF,TGTGCCAGTAGTATAGTCGGTAGCGGGAGATTAAACACCGGGGAGCTGTTTTTT
.,TRBJ1-5,TRBV27,.,CASSWDINSNQPQHF,TGTGCCAGCTCTTGGGACATTAATAGCAATCAGCCCCAGCATTTT
once,TRBJ1-2,TRBV5-1,TRBD1,CASRDGTGLAYGYTF,TGCGCCAGCAGAGACGGGACAGGGCTTGCCTATGGCTACACCTTC
.,TRBJ2-3,TRBV7-3,.,CASRDNRGSDTQYF,TGTGCCAGCAGAGATAATCGGGGTTCAGATACGCAGTATTTT
.,TRBJ1-6,TRBV7-2,TRBD1,CASSDRTGNSPLHF,TGTGCCAGCAGTGATCGGACAGGCAATTCACCCCTCCACTTT
.,TRBJ1-1,TRBV30,TRBD1,CAWFRQGGNTEAFF,TGTGCCTGGTTCCGTCAGGGGGGGAACACTGAAGCTTTCTTT
.,TRBJ2-1,TRBV6-2/TRBV6-3,.,CASSSPLGTGASYNEQFF,TGTGCCAGCAGTTCTCCTCTCGGGACGGGGGCCTCCTACAATGAGCAGTTCTTC
.,TRBJ2-1,TRBV7-2,.,CASLKGGLRAEQFF,TGTGCCAGCCTAAAAGGGGGGTTGAGGGCTGAGCAGTTCTTC
few,TRBJ1-6,TRBV30,.,CAEDGGWNSPLHF,TGTGCCGAGGACGGGGGGTGGAATTCACCCCTCCACTTT
once,TRBJ1-3,TRBV10-3,.,CAISASALGPGNTIYF,TGTGCCATCAGTGCTTCCGCACTCGGACCCGGAAACACCATATATTTT
once,TRBJ2-7,TRBV4-2,.,CASSQDTTKNYEQYF,TGTGCCAGCAGCCAAGATACGACGAAGAACTACGAGCAGTACTTC
.,TRBJ1-5,TRBV5-4,.,CASSADPGGIQPQHF,TGTGCCAGCAGCGCCGACCCAGGAGGAATTCAGCCCCAGCATTTT
.,TRBJ2-1,TRBV11-3,.,CASSPTSNNEQFF,TGTGCCAGCAGTCCAACTAGCAACAATGAGCAGTTCTTC
.,TRBJ1-5,TRBV19,.,CASSISVGQRSGFSNQPQHF,TGTGCCAGTAGTATTTCGGTAGGCCAGAGGAGTGGCTTTAGCAATCAGCCCCAGCATTTT
.,TRBJ2-1,TRBV7-2,TRBD2,CASSLGGTRKGNEQFF,TGTGCCAGCAGCTTAGGGGGGACTAGGAAGGGTAATGAGCAGTTCTTC
.,TRBJ1-2,TRBV3-1/TRBV3-2,TRBD1,CASSQAAQGGGYGYTF,TGTGCCAGCAGCCAAGCTGCGCAGGGGGGTGGCTATGGCTACACCTTC
once,TRBJ2-1,TRBV7-2,.,CASSLAGGDRYNEQFF,TGTGCCAGCAGCTTAGCCGGCGGGGACAGATACAATGAGCAGTTCTTC
.,TRBJ1-3,TRBV6-1,TRBD1,CASSELRGTGFSGNTIYF,TGTGCCAGCAGTGAATTAAGGGGGACAGGGTTTTCTGGAAACACCATATATTTT
.,TRBJ1-2,TRBV5-6,.,CASSLVTGGYTF,TGTGCCAGCAGCTTGGTGACGGGGGGCTACACCTTC
.,TRBJ2-7,TRBV27,.,CASSLRATGSQYF,TGTGCCAGCAGTTTAAGGGCTACAGGGAGCCAGTACTTC
.,TRBJ1-2,TRBV6-5,.,CASSYSLGPYGYTF,TGTGCCAGCAGTTACTCGTTGGGCCCCTATGGCTACACCTTC
few,TRBJ2-1,TRBV14,.,CASSHLSLRLQDEQFF,TGTGCCAGCAGCCATCTTTCCCTTCGGCTACAGGATGAGCAGTTCTTC
.,TRBJ2-4,TRBV19,.,CASSIGAGIAKNIQYF,TGTGCCAGTAGTATAGGCGCGGGGATAGCCAAAAACATTCAGTACTTC
.,TRBJ1-2,TRBV7-9,.,CASTLRGQRHRPGRNGYTF,TGTGCCAGCACCCTTAGAGGGCAGCGGCACAGGCCGGGCCGGAATGGCTACACCTTC
.,TRBJ2-1,TRBV5-1,.,CASSLAVGTVSNEQFF,TGCGCCAGCAGCTTGGCTGTGGGCACCGTCTCTAATGAGCAGTTCTTC
.,TRBJ2-7,TRBV5-1,TRBD1,CASSFAPGQSSYEQYF,TGCGCCAGCAGCTTTGCTCCGGGACAGAGCTCCTACGAGCAGTACTTC
.,TRBJ2-7,TRBV12-3/TRBV12-4,.,CASSLEGYEQYF,TGTGCCAGCAGTTTAGAAGGCTACGAGCAGTACTTC
.,TRBJ2-7,TRBV2,.,CASIKGHFLSNYEQYF,TGTGCCAGCATAAAGGGACACTTCCTCTCAAACTACGAGCAGTACTTC
.,TRBJ2-3,TRBV4-1,TRBD2,CASRRTSGGAERADTQYF,TGCGCCAGCAGACGGACTAGCGGGGGGGCTGAGAGGGCAGATACGCAGTATTTT
.,TRBJ1-5,TRBV7-9,.,CASSLAGSNQPQHF,TGTGCCAGCAGCTTAGCGGGCAGCAATCAGCCCCAGCATTTT
.,TRBJ2-3,TRBV27,.,CASSFRRGGDDTQYF,TGTGCCAGCAGTTTTAGGAGGGGGGGAGATGATACGCAGTATTTT
few,TRBJ1-5,TRBV5-1,.,CASSLTGPNQPQHF,TGCGCCAGCAGCTTGACAGGACCCAATCAGCCCCAGCATTTT
.,TRBJ1-2,TRBV4-1,.,CASSQDPDRSYTF,TGCGCCAGCAGCCAAGACCCAGACAGGTCCTACACCTTC
.,TRBJ2-7,TRBV5-4,.,CASSRTGGAEQYF,TGTGCCAGCAGCCGAACAGGGGGGGCCGAGCAGTACTTC
once,TRBJ2-5,TRBV7-9,TRBD2,CASSSDREPQSGRARTQYF,TGTGCCAGCAGCTCAGACAGGGAGCCCCAAAGCGGGAGGGCCCGGACCCAGTACTTC
.,TRBJ2-1,TRBV15,.,CATTRERVRNEQFF,TGTGCCACCACCAGGGAGCGGGTGAGGAATGAGCAGTTCTTC
.,TRBJ2-1,TRBV5-1,.,CASGPYGGATPYNEQFF,TGCGCCAGCGGACCCTACGGCGGGGCAACACCTTACAATGAGCAGTTCTTC
.,TRBJ1-2,TRBV27,TRBD1,CASSPTRDRGYGYTF,TGTGCCAGCAGTCCAACGCGGGACAGGGGCTATGGCTACACCTTC
once,TRBJ1-2,TRBV6-5,.,CASSLENRSGATF,TGTGCCAGCAGCCTCGAGAATCGGTCAGGGGCCACCTTC
.,TRBJ2-1,TRBV9,.,CASSTAPQAPTQYNEQFF,TGTGCCAGCAGCACGGCACCCCAAGCCCCCACTCAATACAATGAGCAGTTCTTC
.,TRBJ2-3,TRBV7-9,TRBD1,CASSPPAGQGDTQYF,TGTGCCAGCAGCCCTCCCGCGGGACAGGGGGATACGCAGTATTTT
.,TRBJ2-2,TRBV19,TRBD2,CASAGGPRGSGELFF,TGTGCCAGCGCGGGGGGGCCCCGGGGGTCCGGGGAGCTGTTTTTT
.,TRBJ1-2,TRBV18,TRBD1,CASSPGTGGSNYGYTF,TGTGCCAGCTCACCCGGGACAGGGGGGTCTAACTATGGCTACACCTTC
.,TRBJ2-7,TRBV10-2,TRBD2,CASSRGRSAGTSGSLGGYEQYF,TGCGCCAGCAGTAGGGGGCGATCCGCCGGGACTAGCGGTTCTCTTGGGGGTTACGAGCAGTACTTC
.,TRBJ2-5,TRBV3-1/TRBV3-2,.,CASSRRGARETQYF,TGTGCCAGCAGCCGTCGGGGGGCCCGAGAGACCCAGTACTTC
.,TRBJ1-5,TRBV6-5,.,CASSLSSRGGNQPQHF,TGTGCCAGCAGTTTATCATCTCGGGGTGGCAATCAGCCCCAGCATTTT
once,TRBJ2-7,TRBV5-1,.,CASSGGRGYEQYF,TGCGCCAGCAGCGGGGGACGGGGTTACGAGCAGTACTTC
.,TRBJ2-7,TRBV11-2,.,CASSFIGGRGEQYF,TGTGCCAGCAGCTTCATAGGGGGGCGGGGCGAGCAGTACTTC
.,TRBJ1-4,TRBV5-8,TRBD1,CASGNDRATNEKLFF,TGTGCCAGCGGAAACGACAGGGCAACTAATGAAAAACTGTTTTTT